This passage covers 29 T cell receptor beta chains from one sample sequenced in a study of blood T cell repertoires in COVID-19. Profiling relied on immunoSEQ multiplex PCR, and the TCRdb table lists in-frame clones only, not all of them. The sample consists of about 140,000 clones, approximately 78% of them appearing once. The sequencing input was peripheral blood. Receptors originate from a woman at least 80 years old with acute or convalescent COVID-19.

This sequence joins TRBV5-1 and TRBJ1-1, with D unclear. V lost 0 bases, J lost 2 bases, and 8 bases lay in between. Germline V gives CDR1 SGHRS, CDR2 YFSETQ. The CDR3 contains 14 residues. The CDR3 DNA reads TGCGCCAGCAGCTTGGCGCCTAGCAACACTGAAGCTTTCTTT. Its translation: CASSLAPSNTEAFF.

This sequence joins TRBV6-6 and TRBJ1-6; D is possibly TRBD1 (6 bases). Per the germline V gene, CDR1 is MNHNY and CDR2 is SVGAGI (reference sequence). The V end was cut by 0 bases, the J end by 6 bases, with 9 bases between. CDR3 length equals 15 residues. CDR3 in DNA: TGTGCCAGCAGTTACTCGGACAGCACTAATTCACCCCTCCACTTT. As protein: CASSYSDSTNSPLHF.

The J gene is TRBJ2-3, the V gene TRBV10-3, with D perhaps TRBD2 (7 bases). The CDR3 sequence is 11 residues long. Germline CDR1 ENHRY, CDR2 SYGVKD. Trimming removed 11 bases at V and 5 bases at J, with 11 bases between. The CDR3 protein is CAAGAGDTQYF. The CDR3 DNA is TGTGCCGCGGGGGCAGGAGATACGCAGTATTTT.

Here the CDR3 DNA reads TGTGCCAGCAGCCGGACAGCTGGAAACACTGAAGCTTTCTTT. Its translation: CASSRTAGNTEAFF. V gene TRBV3-1 (or the pseudogene TRBV3-2) combines with J gene TRBJ1-1; D is perhaps TRBD1 (6 bases). This CDR3 has 14 residues. Germline CDR1 is LGHDT and CDR2 is YNNKEL (reference sequence). Trimming left V 4 bases short and J 2 bases short, with 11 bases between.

The chain uses TRBV2 and TRBJ1-2; perhaps TRBD1 as D (6 bases). V shed 2 bases and J shed 9 bases, with 19 bases lying between them. The CDR3 has 15 residues. CDR1 and CDR2 from the germline V gene are SNHLY and FYNNEI. This chain's CDR3 is CASSESPTGVSRYTF. As DNA, the CDR3 is TGTGCCAGCAGTGAAAGTCCGACAGGTGTTAGTCGCTACACCTTC.

The rearrangement joins TRBV21-1 to TRBJ2-5; the table's D call of TRBD2 was not tested on the DNA. TRBV21-1 is recorded as a pseudogene. The CDR3 sequence is 15 residues long. Here the CDR3 DNA reads TGTGCCAGCAGCAAAGGGCTAGCGGGAAATGAGACCCAGTACTTC. Amino acids: CASSKGLAGNETQYF.

This rearrangement joins TRBV28 to TRBJ1-6; D unclear. Trimming took off 7 bases at V and 6 bases at J, with 13 bases between the two ends. This CDR3 is built from 14 residues. The germline V gene has CDR1 MDHEN and CDR2 SYDVKM. Here the CDR3 DNA reads TGTGCCAGCAATCTAGCACAGTCTAATTCACCCCTCCACTTT. This codes for CASNLAQSNSPLHF.

A single count supports this clone. The rearrangement joins TRBV9 to TRBJ2-7, with D maybe TRBD2 (6 bases). The CDR3 runs 15 residues. Trimming left V 2 bases short and J 4 bases short, with 16 bases between. CDR1 is SGDLS, CDR2 YYNGEE, per germline. The CDR3 DNA sequence: TGTGCCAGCAGCGTCGGGCCCTCCGGGACTTACGAGCAGTACTTC. It specifies CASSVGPSGTYEQYF.

The gene calls are TRBV2 and TRBJ2-3; D gene uncertain. The germline CDR1 and CDR2 sequences are SNHLY and FYNNEI. CDR3 size: 11 residues. Trimming left V 6 bases short and J 2 bases short, with 3 bases between. The CDR3 reads CASSYTDTQYF. The DNA of the CDR3 is TGTGCCAGCAGCTACACAGATACGCAGTATTTT.

The chain links TRBV4-1 to TRBJ2-1, with 12 bases aligning to TRBD2. Germline V CDR1 and CDR2: MGHRA, YSYEKL. The CDR3 is 17 residues long. The V segment lost 2 bases and the J segment 7 bases; nucleotides outside the gene matches: 9. In DNA, the CDR3 is TGCGCCAGCAGCCAACCAGCTAGCGGGAGGGCCGGGAATGAGCAGTTCTTC. Translating gives CASSQPASGRAGNEQFF.

This chain links TRBV10-1 with TRBJ1-3; D is uncertain. V lost 4 bases, J lost 0 bases, and 10 bases lay in between. This CDR3 is built from 15 residues. Looked up from germline, CDR1 is WNHNN and CDR2 is SYGVQD (reference sequence). CDR3 DNA: TGCGCCAGCAGTGTCTCCCACAACTCTGGAAACACCATATATTTT. The encoded protein is CASSVSHNSGNTIYF.

The V and J genes are TRBV28 and TRBJ2-7; the match to TRBD2 covers 11 bases. Germline CDR1 is MDHEN and CDR2 is SYDVKM. Trimming removed 6 bases from V and 3 bases from J; junction bases left unmatched: 7. This CDR3 has 15 amino acids. The CDR3 loop is CASSSPSGRYYEQYF. The CDR3 DNA sequence: TGTGCCAGCAGCTCCCCTAGCGGGAGGTACTACGAGCAGTACTTC.

The chain couples TRBV6-2 or TRBV6-3 to TRBJ1-5; 9 bases align to TRBD1. Trimming removed 4 bases from V and 3 bases from J; junction bases left unmatched: 7. CDR1 MNHEY and CDR2 SVGEGT come from the germline V gene. The CDR3 is 16 residues long. The CDR3 protein is CASSWETGGFNQPQHF. The CDR3, as DNA: TGTGCCAGCAGTTGGGAGACAGGGGGTTTCAATCAGCCCCAGCATTTT.

J is TRBJ2-7 and V is TRBV7-2, with D hard to call. Trimming left V 1 base short and J 0 bases short, with 7 bases between. The CDR3 runs 14 residues. Germline CDR1 and CDR2: SGHTA and FQGNSA. The CDR3 loop reads CASSLVPGSYEQYF. The CDR3 nucleotides are TGTGCCAGCAGCTTAGTTCCGGGCTCCTACGAGCAGTACTTC.

The V and J genes are TRBV27 and TRBJ1-2; 10 nucleotides align to TRBD1. This CDR3 has 18 amino acids. Germline CDR1 reads MNHEY; CDR2 reads SMNVEV (reference sequence). Trimming took 0 bases from V and 1 from J; bases not matched to a gene: 8. This chain's CDR3 is CASSLSQSGTGDNYGYTF. Written as DNA, the CDR3 is TGTGCCAGCAGTTTATCCCAATCCGGGACAGGGGATAACTATGGCTACACCTTC.

The chain links TRBV7-9 to TRBJ2-1; D call uncertain. Deletions cut 0 bases from V and 0 bases from J, with 9 bases between. There are 16 residues in the CDR3. Germline V gene sequence: CDR1 SEHNR, CDR2 FQNEAQ (reference sequence). For the CDR3, the DNA is TGTGCCAGCAGCTTAGCGGGCAGCAGCTCCTACAATGAGCAGTTCTTC. The encoded protein is CASSLAGSSSYNEQFF.

V is TRBV12-3 or TRBV12-4 and J is TRBJ1-5; TRBD1 aligns across 10 bases. Trimming at V came to 4 bases and at J to 6 bases, leaving 0 bases not matched to a gene. The CDR3 totals 13 residues. As DNA, the CDR3 is TGTGCCAGCAGTTGGGACAGGGGTCAGCCCCAGCATTTT. Its protein is CASSWDRGQPQHF.

The V and J genes are TRBV14 and TRBJ2-3; 10 positions match TRBD1. Germline CDR1 SGHDN, CDR2 FVKESK. The CDR3 is 14 amino acids. The V and J ends lost 5 bases and 7 bases, in that order; junction bases with no gene match: 6. CDR3 in DNA: TGTGCCAGCAGCGCCCGACAGGGGGCGAATACGCAGTATTTT. Its protein is CASSARQGANTQYF.

The chain combines TRBV5-1 with TRBJ2-7, with TRBD1 identical over 7 bases. CDR1 is SGHRS and CDR2 is YFSETQ in the germline V gene. Unmatched junction bases numbered 12, after V lost 4 bases and J lost 2 bases. This CDR3 contains 16 residues. The CDR3 bases are TGCGCCAGCAGCGATCCCCGGACAGGCCCAGCCTACGAGCAGTACTTC. Translating gives CASSDPRTGPAYEQYF. The entire variable domain, with the rest obtained from reference TRBV5-1 and TRBJ2-7, is as follows: KAGVTQTPRYLIKTRGQQVTLSCSPISGHRSVSWYQQTPGQGLQFLFEYFSETQRNKGNFPGRFSGRQFSNSRSEMNVSTLELGDSALYLCASSDPRTGPAYEQYFGPGTRLTVT.

This chain connects TRBV5-6 to TRBJ1-1; a weak D match, TRBD1 (6 bases). The CDR3 length is 13 residues. V shed 1 base and J shed 3 bases, with 7 bases lying between them. Germline V gene lookup returns CDR1 SGHDT and CDR2 YYEEEE. In DNA form, the CDR3 reads TGTGCCAGCAGCTTGAGGGGGTACACTGAAGCTTTCTTT. It is translated as CASSLRGYTEAFF.

The rearrangement uses TRBV28 and TRBJ1-1; D is possibly TRBD1 (6 bases). V lost 2 bases and J lost 2, with 15 bases in between. The CDR3 totals 16 residues. Looked up from germline, CDR1 is MDHEN and CDR2 is SYDVKM. The CDR3 sequence is CASSLGGSRGNTEAFF. For the CDR3, the DNA is TGTGCCAGCAGTTTAGGCGGGAGCAGGGGTAACACTGAAGCTTTCTTT.

The chain joins TRBV10-3 to TRBJ2-7; D is possibly TRBD2 (5 bases). Germline CDR1 and CDR2: ENHRY and SYGVKD. V lost 2 bases to trimming and J lost 4 bases, with 6 bases between them. The CDR3 has 12 amino acids. In DNA form, the CDR3 reads TGTGCCATCAGTGAGGGAGGATACGAGCAGTACTTC. This translates into CAISEGGYEQYF.

The chain combines TRBV5-5 with TRBJ2-5; perhaps TRBD1 as D (6 bases). CDR3 length: 13 amino acids. Trimming removed 1 base from V and 4 bases from J, with 8 bases in between. Germline values: CDR1 SGHKS, CDR2 YYEKEE (reference sequence). As DNA, the CDR3 is TGTGCCAGCAGCTTGTTCAGGGGAGAGACCCAGTACTTC. This encodes CASSLFRGETQYF.

The CDR3 coding sequence is TGTGCCAGCAGTCCGAAAGGGACTAGCGGGGGAAGGAGCACAGATACGCAGTATTTT. It codes for CASSPKGTSGGRSTDTQYF. The rearrangement joins TRBV27 to TRBJ2-3, with 14 bases matching TRBD2. CDR3 length: 19 residues. Germline CDR1 MNHEY, CDR2 SMNVEV (reference sequence). Trimming at V came to 5 bases and at J to 0 bases, leaving 10 bases not matched to a gene.

The rearrangement links TRBV28 to TRBJ2-6; TRBD1 matches 10 bases. CDR3 size: 20 residues. Trimming at V came to 5 bases and at J to 0 bases, leaving 13 bases not matched to a gene. Germline CDR1 MDHEN, CDR2 SYDVKM. The CDR3 spells CASSPRQGAWAFSGANVLTF. The DNA of the CDR3 is TGTGCCAGCAGTCCCCGACAGGGGGCTTGGGCATTCTCTGGGGCCAACGTCCTGACTTTC. Full variable domain (outside the CDR3, taken from reference TRBV28 and TRBJ2-6): DVKVTQSSRYLVKRTGEKVFLECVQDMDHENMFWYRQDPGLGLRLIYFSYDVKMKEKGDIPEGYSVSREKKERFSLILESASTNQTSMYLCASSPRQGAWAFSGANVLTFGAGSRLTVL.

The CDR3 nucleotides are TGTGCCAGCAGCCAAGATCTGCCGTACATCTCTGGGGCCAACGTCCTGACTTTC. Translating gives CASSQDLPYISGANVLTF. This sequence joins TRBV3-1 (or the pseudogene TRBV3-2) and TRBJ2-6; no firm D call. V was shortened by 0 bases and J by 0 bases, with 12 bases between the two germline ends. The germline V gene has CDR1 LGHDT and CDR2 YNNKEL (reference sequence). This CDR3 region has 18 residues.

In DNA form, the CDR3 reads TGTGCCAGCAGCTTGGGGGCGCCAAGCAATCAGCCCCAGCATTTT. This gives the protein CASSLGAPSNQPQHF. V and J are TRBV7-8 and TRBJ1-5, with a weak D call TRBD1 (6 bases). The CDR3 runs 15 residues. The V gene's germline CDR1 is SGHVS and CDR2 FQNEAQ. V lost 3 bases and J lost 1, with 10 bases in between.

The V and J genes are TRBV6-5 and TRBJ1-5, with TRBD1 as a possible D gene (5 bases). Germline assignment: CDR1 MNHEY and CDR2 SVGAGI. V was pared by 4 bases and J by 7 bases, with 14 bases between. The CDR3 loop spans 14 amino acids. Here the CDR3 DNA reads TGTGCCAGCAGTTCCGGGGGAACGTTCCAGCCCCAGCATTTT. It codes for CASSSGGTFQPQHF.

The gene calls are TRBV28 and TRBJ1-2; D is possibly TRBD1 (5 bases). CDR1 MDHEN and CDR2 SYDVKM come from the germline V gene. The ends were cut back, 5 bases at V and 4 bases at J, with 14 bases in the middle. There are 14 residues in the CDR3. This chain's CDR3 is CASSPRTRTYGYTF. The CDR3 DNA is TGTGCCAGCAGTCCCCGGACAAGGACCTATGGCTACACCTTC.